This TCR beta chain was captured in a study of blood T cell repertoires in COVID-19. This table comes from immunoSEQ multiplex PCR, and its TCRdb copy is limited to in-frame clones, with some not included. The repertoire holds hundreds of thousands of clones, with more than 80% as singletons. Germline CDR1 reads MNHNS; CDR2 reads SASEGT. The CDR3 runs to 13 residues. With V trimmed by 3 bases and J by 4 bases, 2 bases remained unmatched. Recruitment covered about two dozen US areas and drew participants whose ages spanned roughly 18 to 100 years. Cohort placement rested on clinical history that participants reported themselves. Each recovered donor of Cohort 3 presented with two negative PCRs, clearance, or symptom resolution.

The V and J genes are TRBV6-1 and TRBJ2-7; 8 positions match TRBD2. The receptor comes from a man under 40 who had recovered from COVID-19. The sequenced sample was PBMCs or T cells enriched from blood (not recorded which). The CDR3 coding sequence is TGTGCCAGCAGTGACGGCGGGAGGTACGAGCAGTACTTC. Amino acids: CASSDGGRYEQYF.